The present TCR beta chain was sequenced within a study of T cells after yellow fever vaccination. V shed 5 bases, J shed 6 bases, and the junction held 15 bases outside the gene matches. The CDR3 has 17 residues. CDR1 is SGHAT, CDR2 FQNNGV, per germline. TCRdb re-called the 5' RACE reads through MiXCR, storing one row per CDR3 protein. The table has hundreds of thousands of distinct CDR3 sequences, approximately 13% seen once; the top ten hold over 13%. Overall study results and limits: Abundant contaminating clonotypes from the bulk population could appear in FACS-sorted repertoires. When the response was secondary, it was weaker but reached its peak faster, day 5 versus 15.

Note on this clonotype: The antigen remains unidentified.

V gene TRBV11-2 combines with J gene TRBJ2-3; 9 positions agree with TRBD2. The TCR comes from a man aged 30 to 39 who received the YFV17D yellow fever vaccine. This material consisted of PBMCs, taken on the day of the yellow fever booster vaccination. CDR3 sequence (DNA): TGTGCCAGCAGCGAAGGTGGCGGGAGGGCTTTATGGGATACGCAGTATTTT. Its translation is CASSEGGGRALWDTQYF.